A single sample is the source of the 5 T cell receptor beta chains below, sequenced in a study of tumor-infiltrating lymphocytes in primary liver carcinoma. Germline DNA was also extracted, and blood RNA was taken from unsorted whole blood. A primer in the constant region served to generate TCR beta cDNA from 450 to 600 ng of total RNA. It was through three nested multiplex PCR rounds of slightly modified ARM-PCR that TCR beta libraries arose. TRBV1-TRBV30 forward primers paired with a C-beta reverse primer drove the first two PCR rounds, roughly 10 cycles each. One entry per CDR3 protein, called by TCRdb with MiXCR from the multiplex PCR reads. In the table there are a few hundred thousand distinct CDR3 sequences, around 50% of which are singletons. Sequencing input: peripheral blood. The receptor set was obtained from a woman aged 25 to 45 with primary liver carcinoma and hepatitis B virus infection.

The J gene is TRBJ1-2, the V gene TRBV28; 7 bases align to TRBD1. V shed 6 bases and J 4 bases; nucleotides not matched to a gene: 11. The CDR3 length is 15 residues. Per germline, CDR1 MDHEN and CDR2 SYDVKM. The CDR3 loop is CASRTQGYSLYGYTF. The DNA for the CDR3 is TGTGCCAGCAGGACACAGGGGTATTCCCTCTATGGCTACACCTTC.

CDR3 coding DNA: TGTGCCAGCAGCCAAGATTTCTTGAGGGTAGGGAGCTCCTACAATGAGCAGTTCTTC. This sequence encodes CASSQDFLRVGSSYNEQFF. The chain recombines TRBV14 with TRBJ2-1, with D tentatively TRBD2 (5 bases). V lost 0 bases to trimming and J lost 0 bases, with 18 bases between them. The length of the CDR3 is 19 residues. Per germline, CDR1 SGHDN and CDR2 FVKESK.

This clonotype has at least ten counts. The chain combines TRBV11-1 with TRBJ1-1; the D is unclear. The V and J ends lost 1 base and 0 bases respectively, with 12 bases between them. There are 16 residues in the CDR3. Germline V lookup: CDR1 SGHAT, CDR2 FQDESV (reference sequence). This CDR3 reads CASSLGHRVLNTEAFF. The CDR3 DNA reads TGTGCCAGCAGCTTAGGCCACCGGGTATTGAACACTGAAGCTTTCTTT.

This clonotype has at least ten counts. The V and J genes are TRBV7-8 and TRBJ2-5; D is ambiguous. The V end lost 4 bases, the J end lost 5 bases, and 14 bases lay between the germline ends. CDR3 length: 14 amino acids. The germline CDR1 and CDR2 sequences are SGHVS and FQNEAQ. In nucleotides, the CDR3 is TGTGCCAGCAGCTCTCCGGGCAGCAGGGAGACCCAGTACTTC. It encodes CASSSPGSRETQYF. Looking up the rest from reference TRBV7-8 and TRBJ2-5 gives the full variable domain: GAGVSQSPRYKVAKRGQDVALRCDPISGHVSLFWYQQALGQGPEFLTYFQNEAQLDKSGLPSDRFFAERPEGSVSTLKIQRTQQEDSAVYLCASSSPGSRETQYFGPGTRLLVL.

This clonotype was found a few times. The chain links TRBV10-3 to TRBJ2-7, with D tentatively TRBD1 or TRBD2 (5 bases each). The germline V gene encodes CDR1 ENHRY and CDR2 SYGVKD. Deletions cut 8 bases from V and 3 bases from J, with 11 bases between. The CDR3 extends over 12 amino acids. The CDR3, as DNA: TGTGCCATCGGTACAGGAGGCTACGAGCAGTACTTC. Amino acid sequence: CAIGTGGYEQYF.